This T cell receptor (beta chain) was recovered during a study of blood T cell repertoires in COVID-19. Across the study: The analysed material was cDNA or gDNA that came from T cells, B-cell-depleted T cells, or PBMCs.

Some clones are missing from TCRdb's copy, which holds only in-frame ones; the method was immunoSEQ multiplex PCR. The sample holds fewer than 350,000 clones, about 86% seen once. This receptor was identified in a woman aged 25 to 39 who had recovered from COVID-19. The sample was peripheral blood.

The CDR3 coding sequence is TGTGCCAGCAGCCGTAGCAGGGACACTACCTACGAGCAGTACTTC. Translated: CASSRSRDTTYEQYF. This sequence joins TRBV7-2 and TRBJ2-7, with D possibly matching TRBD1 (6 bases). The germline V gene encodes CDR1 SGHTA and CDR2 FQGNSA. V was clipped by 5 bases and J by 2 bases, with 16 bases between them. The CDR3 contains 15 residues.